Each of the 2 T cell receptor beta chains below was sequenced from the same sample in a study of memory CD4+ T cells and cytomegalovirus serostatus. The sort gate was single viable CD3+CD4+CD8-CD45RO+ cells for memory CD4+ T cells. Data came from immunoSEQ multiplex PCR; TCRdb stores just in-frame clones and leaves some out. The sample records approximately 40,000 clones, roughly three quarters being singletons. Source material: memory CD4+ T cells from blood. The receptors derive from an adult in good health and CMV-seronegative.

This rearrangement joins TRBV28 to TRBJ1-4; 9 nucleotides match TRBD1. The CDR3 sequence is 15 residues long. The ends lost 7 bases at V and 8 bases at J; junction bases unmatched: 11. CDR1 is MDHEN, CDR2 SYDVKM, per germline. CDR3 amino acids: CASTSLTGGKEKLFF. In DNA form, the CDR3 reads TGTGCCAGCACCTCACTGACAGGGGGAAAAGAAAAACTGTTTTTT.

V gene TRBV7-3 combines with J gene TRBJ1-5; D is perhaps TRBD1 (5 bases). The CDR3 sequence is 17 residues long. V lost 2 bases and J lost 1, with 15 bases in between. Germline V gene lookup returns CDR1 SGHTA and CDR2 FQGTGA. Here the CDR3 DNA reads TGTGCCAGCAGCTTAGTCGGGACGGATGGAAGCAATCAGCCCCAGCATTTT. It translates to CASSLVGTDGSNQPQHF.